This section outlines one T cell receptor (beta chain) sequence together with its context. Its specificity is unknown. This sample is part of a study of cytomegalovirus exposure and HLA in healthy donors. The study's findings and limits: Relative to equally common others, HLA-associated TCR beta chains showed greater clonal expansion in a later analysis. An analysis that came later showed most CMV-associated TCR beta chains appearing HLA-restricted. TRBV6-2, TRBV6-3 and some other V segments were excluded as indistinguishable.

PCR was performed using 60 Vbeta and 13 Jbeta primers. The table came from immunoSEQ multiplex PCR; TCRdb's copy has only in-frame clones and leaves some out. This table holds some 130,000 clones. The CDR3 is made up of 14 amino acids. Germline-derived CDR1 and CDR2 are MNHEY and SMNVEV (reference sequence). The V gene end was trimmed by 5 bases and the J gene end by 5 bases; junction bases not matched to a gene: 4. Source material: PBMCs. This clonotype originated in a woman in her fifties or sixties in good health and CMV-seronegative. The chain combines TRBV27 with TRBJ2-3, with 10 bases lining up with TRBD1. As DNA, the CDR3 is TGTGCCAGCAGTCCCTGGGACAGGGGAGATACGCAGTATTTT. Its translation: CASSPWDRGDTQYF.